Below are 23 T cell receptor beta chains sequenced from a single sample in a study of CD8+CD57+ T cells in acquired aplastic anemia. Genomic DNA, serving as template, underwent TCR beta VDJ and CDR3 profiling. TCRdb passed the reads through MiXCR, listing each CDR3 protein once. The table lists some 150,000 distinct CDR3 sequences, 52% of them singletons. The patients chosen for sequencing had shown expansion of CD8+CD57+ cells (detected by flow cytometry). Sequences were obtained from sorted CD4+, CD8+, or CD8+CD57+ T cells (not recorded which) from PBMCs. The receptor source for this set is a human donor with aplastic anemia.

V usage is TRBV7-9 and J usage is TRBJ1-1; no clear D. V lost 2 bases to trimming and J lost 7 bases, with 5 bases between them. The V gene's germline CDR1 is SEHNR and CDR2 FQNEAQ (reference sequence). This CDR3 has 11 amino acids. DNA for the CDR3: TGTGCCAGCAGCTTATACAGTGAAGCTTTCTTT. Its translation is CASSLYSEAFF.

The rearrangement links TRBV11-1 to TRBJ2-5; the D gene could be TRBD1 or TRBD2 (6 bases each). Germline assignment: CDR1 SGHAT and CDR2 FQDESV (reference sequence). The CDR3 consists of 16 residues. The germline V and J ends were trimmed by 0 bases and 1 base, with 12 bases remaining between them. CDR3 DNA: TGTGCCAGCAGCTTAGCGGGGGCCGGGGGCCAAGAGACCCAGTACTTC. This gives the protein CASSLAGAGGQETQYF.

This clonotype appeared many times. The chain has TRBV12-3 or TRBV12-4 and TRBJ1-2; the D gene is possibly TRBD1 (5 bases). With 5 bases removed from V and 6 bases from J, the gap between germline ends came to 16 bases. This CDR3 has 14 amino acids. For the CDR3, the DNA is TGTGCCAGCAGTCTCGGGGGGGGTAGACATGGCTACACCTTC. Residues: CASSLGGGRHGYTF.

This clonotype was observed at least ten times. This sequence joins TRBV7-2 and TRBJ2-5, with D perhaps TRBD2 (5 bases). Germline values: CDR1 SGHTA, CDR2 FQGNSA. The CDR3 spans 16 residues. V gave up 5 bases and J gave up 4 bases, with 20 bases separating them. As DNA, the CDR3 is TGTGCCAGCAGCGACCACCCTGCACGGGGTAGAGAGACCCAGTACTTC. This codes for CASSDHPARGRETQYF.

The rearrangement joins TRBV10-3 to TRBJ1-2; D is perhaps TRBD1 (5 bases). Trimming stripped 0 bases from V and 12 bases from J, with 14 bases between. This CDR3 spans 13 amino acids. CDR1 is ENHRY, CDR2 SYGVKD, per germline. The CDR3 coding sequence is TGTGCCATCAGTGAGTCCCTCCGCTGGGGCCACACCTTC. This codes for CAISESLRWGHTF.

This clonotype was seen at least ten times. As DNA, the CDR3 is TGTGCCAGCAGCCGGCACACGGGAAACAGGGTGTACGAGCAGTACTTC. Amino acids: CASSRHTGNRVYEQYF. The chain couples TRBV6-1 to TRBJ2-7, with D maybe TRBD1 (6 bases). V lost 6 bases, J lost 4 bases, and 22 bases lay in between. The CDR3 extends over 16 amino acids. Germline CDR1 reads MNHNS; CDR2 reads SASEGT.

This clonotype showed up many times. The rearrangement joins TRBV6-2 or TRBV6-3 to TRBJ2-3, with a tentative D call TRBD1 (6 bases). The CDR3 extends over 16 amino acids. Trimming removed 6 bases at V and 1 base at J, with 17 bases between. Germline CDR1 is MNHEY and CDR2 is SVGEGT. CDR3 sequence: CASRTGTMIGTDTQYF. For the CDR3, the DNA is TGTGCCAGCAGAACGGGGACAATGATAGGCACAGATACGCAGTATTTT.

Ten or more counts support this clonotype. The chain joins TRBV19 to TRBJ1-1, with a weak D call TRBD1 (6 bases). Trimming took 9 bases from V and 8 from J, leaving 10 bases between them. CDR1 and CDR2 from the germline V gene are LNHDA and SQIVND (reference sequence). CDR3 length: 10 amino acids. In DNA form, the CDR3 reads TGTGCCAGCAAGGGGGGGGAAGCTTTCTTT. Encoded protein: CASKGGEAFF.

V usage is TRBV12-3 or TRBV12-4 and J usage is TRBJ2-1; D is unclear. V lost 7 bases to trimming and J lost 8 bases, with 18 bases between them. The CDR3 totals 14 residues. CDR3: CASTLKSYQHEQFF. DNA of the CDR3: TGTGCCAGCACCCTTAAGAGTTATCAGCATGAGCAGTTCTTC.

The chain links TRBV15 to TRBJ2-1, with D possibly being TRBD1 or TRBD2 (6 bases each). V was trimmed by 2 bases and J by 8 bases, leaving 10 bases between them. The CDR3 totals 13 residues. Per germline, CDR1 LNHNV and CDR2 YYDKDF (reference sequence). The DNA for the CDR3 is TGTGCCACCAGCAGACCCGGGGGCGATGAGCAGTTCTTC. Translated, it gives CATSRPGGDEQFF.

This clonotype was detected a few times. This rearrangement joins TRBV5-5 to TRBJ1-4; D may be TRBD1 (5 bases). Germline CDR1 SGHKS, CDR2 YYEKEE (reference sequence). The CDR3 sequence is 14 residues long. V was trimmed by 4 bases and J by 12 bases, leaving 19 bases between them. The CDR3 region has the DNA TGTGCCAGCAGCCTGCGTGGAGGTGCGGGGGAACTGTTTTTT. Protein: CASSLRGGAGELFF.

This clonotype was recorded at least ten times. The chain combines TRBV10-1 with TRBJ1-2, with 9 bases identical to TRBD1. V was pared by 2 bases and J by 4 bases, with 8 bases of the junction left unmatched. CDR3 length: 16 amino acids. Per the germline V gene, CDR1 is WNHNN and CDR2 is SYGVQD (reference sequence). The CDR3 DNA reads as TGCGCCAGCAGTGAGGGACAGGGGCCTTTCTTCTATGGCTACACCTTC. Amino acid sequence: CASSEGQGPFFYGYTF.

Ten or more counts support this clonotype. This chain uses TRBV12-3 or TRBV12-4 with TRBJ2-7; D gene uncertain. Trimming shortened V by 1 base and J by 3 bases, and 10 bases separated the two germline ends. The CDR3 sequence is 14 residues long. The chain's CDR3 is CASSLGPGYYEQYF. The DNA of the CDR3 is TGTGCCAGCAGTTTAGGACCAGGATACTACGAGCAGTACTTC.

The chain couples TRBV2 to TRBJ1-1; 10 bases fit TRBD1. The germline V gene has CDR1 SNHLY and CDR2 FYNNEI. J gave up 3 bases and V 6 bases, and 4 bases lay outside the gene matches. This CDR3 has 14 residues. The CDR3, as DNA: TGTGCCAGCAGGAGACAGGGGGCGGACACTGAAGCTTTCTTT. Protein sequence: CASRRQGADTEAFF. Variable domain in full (rest from reference TRBV2 and TRBJ1-1): EPEVTQTPSHQVTQMGQEVILRCVPISNHLYFYWYRQILGQKVEFLVSFYNNEISEKSEIFDDQFSVERPDGSNFTLKIRSTKLEDSAMYFCASRRQGADTEAFFGQGTRLTVV.

V usage is TRBV11-1 and J usage is TRBJ1-3; D call uncertain. Deletions cut 5 bases from V and 2 bases from J, with 10 bases between. The CDR3 contains 14 residues. Germline lookup yields CDR1 SGHAT and CDR2 FQDESV (reference sequence). The CDR3 is CASSPDETGNTIYF. Written as DNA, the CDR3 is TGTGCCAGCAGCCCGGACGAGACTGGAAACACCATATATTTT.

This clonotype was picked up many times. This chain connects TRBV5-8 to TRBJ1-2; tentative D call: TRBD1 (6 bases). The CDR3 is 15 residues long. Trimming cost V 4 bases and J 2 bases, with 15 bases left between them. CDR1 is SGHTS and CDR2 is YDEGEE in the germline V gene. The CDR3 bases are TGTGCCAGCAGCGGCTACCGTGGACAGAACTATGGCTACACCTTC. Amino acids: CASSGYRGQNYGYTF. Using reference TRBV5-8 and TRBJ1-2 for the parts outside the CDR3, the full variable domain is EAGVTQSPTHLIKTRGQQATLRCSPISGHTSVYWYQQALGLGLQFLLWYDEGEERNRGNFPPRFSGRQFPNYSSELNVNALELEDSALYLCASSGYRGQNYGYTFGSGTRLTVV.

The chain employs TRBV24-1 and TRBJ2-1; 8 bases map to TRBD2. Per germline, CDR1 KGHDR and CDR2 SFDVKD. This CDR3 has 15 residues. With V trimmed by 4 bases and J by 8 bases, 9 bases remained unmatched. In DNA, the CDR3 is TGTGCCACCAGTGAGCCGGGGACTAGTCAGTATGAGCAGTTCTTC. It codes for CATSEPGTSQYEQFF.

V is TRBV19 and J is TRBJ2-3; D is ambiguous. CDR1 is LNHDA, CDR2 SQIVND, per germline (reference sequence). Trimming removed 3 bases at V and 4 bases at J, with 8 bases between. The CDR3 consists of 13 residues. The CDR3 sequence is CASSMGIPDTQYF. DNA for the CDR3: TGTGCCAGTAGTATGGGTATACCAGATACGCAGTATTTT.

This clonotype was detected ten times or more. This rearrangement joins TRBV2 to TRBJ1-2, with D possibly TRBD1 on 5 matching bases. The CDR3 extends over 14 amino acids. V lost 5 bases, J lost 6 bases, and 16 bases lay in between. The germline V gene has CDR1 SNHLY and CDR2 FYNNEI. The CDR3 reads CASSMYGATDGYTF. Here the CDR3 DNA reads TGTGCCAGCAGTATGTACGGGGCGACGGATGGCTACACCTTC.

This clonotype was found a few times. The chain links TRBV19 to TRBJ1-5; D ambiguous. The CDR3 contains 15 residues. The ends were cut back, 3 bases at V and 2 bases at J, with 11 bases in the middle. Germline V gives CDR1 LNHDA, CDR2 SQIVND (reference sequence). The CDR3, as DNA: TGTGCCAGTAGTATTTTAGGGCAGGGCAATCAGCCCCAGCATTTT. Protein sequence: CASSILGQGNQPQHF. Drawing the rest from reference TRBV19 and TRBJ1-5, the complete variable domain is DGGITQSPKYLFRKEGQNVTLSCEQNLNHDAMYWYRQDPGQGLRLIYYSQIVNDFQKGDIAEGYSVSREKKESFPLTVTSAQKNPTAFYLCASSILGQGNQPQHFGDGTRLSIL.

The rearrangement uses TRBV19 and TRBJ2-7; D is undetermined. The V end was cut by 9 bases, the J end by 6 bases, with 15 bases between. There are 12 residues in the CDR3. The V gene's germline CDR1 is LNHDA and CDR2 SQIVND (reference sequence). CDR3 sequence: CASSLQFREQYF. CDR3 nucleotides: TGTGCCAGCAGCTTACAATTCCGCGAGCAGTACTTC. Filled out from reference TRBV19 and TRBJ2-7, the complete variable domain reads DGGITQSPKYLFRKEGQNVTLSCEQNLNHDAMYWYRQDPGQGLRLIYYSQIVNDFQKGDIAEGYSVSREKKESFPLTVTSAQKNPTAFYLCASSLQFREQYFGPGTRLTVT.

This chain uses TRBV9 with TRBJ1-3, with no clear D. Trimming removed 4 bases from V and 6 bases from J, with 8 bases in between. Germline values: CDR1 SGDLS, CDR2 YYNGEE. The CDR3 covers 12 residues. The CDR3 coding sequence is TGTGCCAGCAGCTCGCAAGAAAACACCATATATTTT. This gives the protein CASSSQENTIYF.

This clonotype has a count of ten or more. This sequence joins TRBV19 and TRBJ2-7; 7 bases fit TRBD1. Germline CDR1 LNHDA, CDR2 SQIVND (reference sequence). V lost 6 bases, J lost 4 bases, and 6 bases stayed unmatched. There are 13 residues in the CDR3. CDR3 nucleotides: TGTGCCAGTAGCCCCCGGGGACAGTACGAGCAGTACTTC. Amino acid sequence: CASSPRGQYEQYF.